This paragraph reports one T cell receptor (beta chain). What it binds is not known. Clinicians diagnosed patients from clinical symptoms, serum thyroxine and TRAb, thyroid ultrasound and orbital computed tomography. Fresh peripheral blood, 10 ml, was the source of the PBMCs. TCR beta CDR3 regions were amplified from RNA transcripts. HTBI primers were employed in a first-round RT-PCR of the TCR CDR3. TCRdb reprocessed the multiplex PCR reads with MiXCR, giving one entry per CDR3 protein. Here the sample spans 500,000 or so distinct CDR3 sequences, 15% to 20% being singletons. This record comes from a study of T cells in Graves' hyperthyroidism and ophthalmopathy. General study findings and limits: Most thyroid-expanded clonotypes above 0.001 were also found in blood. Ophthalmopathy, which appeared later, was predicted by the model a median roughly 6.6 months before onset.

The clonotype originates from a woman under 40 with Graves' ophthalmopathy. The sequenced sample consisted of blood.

The CDR3 coding sequence is TGCGCCAGCAGCCAAGATCGTTGGGGCTATGGCTACACCTTC. Translation: CASSQDRWGYGYTF. The chain employs TRBV4-1 and TRBJ1-2; D gene uncertain. The germline V and J ends were trimmed by 0 bases and 4 bases, with 9 bases remaining between them. CDR3 length: 14 amino acids. CDR1 MGHRA and CDR2 YSYEKL come from the germline V gene.